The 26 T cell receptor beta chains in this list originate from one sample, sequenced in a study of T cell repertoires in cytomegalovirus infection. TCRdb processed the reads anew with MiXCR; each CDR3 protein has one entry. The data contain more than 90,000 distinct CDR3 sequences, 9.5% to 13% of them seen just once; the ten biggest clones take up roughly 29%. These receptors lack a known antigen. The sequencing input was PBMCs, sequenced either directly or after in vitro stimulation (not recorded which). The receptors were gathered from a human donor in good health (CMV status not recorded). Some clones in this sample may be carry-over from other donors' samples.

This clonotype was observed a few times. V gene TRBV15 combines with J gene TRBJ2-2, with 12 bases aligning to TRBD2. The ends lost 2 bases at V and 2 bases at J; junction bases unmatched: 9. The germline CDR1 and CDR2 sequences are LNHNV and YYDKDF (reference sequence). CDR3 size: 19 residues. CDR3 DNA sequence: TGTGCCACCAGCAGAAATCCGGGACTAGCGGGCTCCAACACCGGGGAGCTGTTTTTT. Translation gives CATSRNPGLAGSNTGELFF.

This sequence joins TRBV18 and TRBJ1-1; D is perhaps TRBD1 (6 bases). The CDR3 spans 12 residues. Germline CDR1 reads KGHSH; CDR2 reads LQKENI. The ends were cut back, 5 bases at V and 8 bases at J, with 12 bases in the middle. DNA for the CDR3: TGTGCCAGCTCAACGTCAGGGGCAGAAGCTTTCTTT. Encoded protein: CASSTSGAEAFF.

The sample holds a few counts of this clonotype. The CDR3 loop is CASSDSEAGGPTDTQYF. As DNA, the CDR3 is TGTGCCAGCAGTGACTCCGAAGCGGGAGGGCCAACAGATACGCAGTATTTT. This chain joins TRBV6-4 and TRBJ2-3; 10 bases agree with TRBD2. The germline CDR1 and CDR2 sequences are MRHNA and SNTAGT. V shed 0 bases, J shed 3 bases, and the junction held 6 bases outside the gene matches. The CDR3 extends over 17 amino acids.

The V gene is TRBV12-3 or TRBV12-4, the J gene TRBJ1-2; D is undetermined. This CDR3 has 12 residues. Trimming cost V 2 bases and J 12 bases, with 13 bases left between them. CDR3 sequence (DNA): TGTGCCAGCAGTTTAAATTCTGCGGTGAACACCTTC. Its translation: CASSLNSAVNTF.

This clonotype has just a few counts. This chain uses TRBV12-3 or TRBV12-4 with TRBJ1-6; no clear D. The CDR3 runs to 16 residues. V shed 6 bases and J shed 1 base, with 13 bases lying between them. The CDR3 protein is CASSYSPDSYNSPLHF. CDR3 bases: TGTGCCAGCAGCTACTCGCCCGATTCCTATAATTCACCCCTCCACTTT.

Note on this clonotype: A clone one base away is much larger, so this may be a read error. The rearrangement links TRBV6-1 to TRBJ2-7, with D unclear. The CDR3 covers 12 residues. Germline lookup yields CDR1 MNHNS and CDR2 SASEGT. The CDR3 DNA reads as TGTGGCAGCAGTGAACGCAGGTACGAGCAGTACGTC. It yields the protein CGSSERRYEQYV.

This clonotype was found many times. In nucleotides, the CDR3 is TGCGCCAGCAGTGAGGGCGGCTACGAGCAGTACGTC. The encoded protein is CASSEGGYEQYV. The V gene is TRBV10-2, the J gene TRBJ2-7; D is unclear. Per the germline V gene, CDR1 is WSHSY and CDR2 is SAAADI. There are 12 residues in the CDR3. V was cut by 2 bases and J by 3 bases, with 5 bases left in between.

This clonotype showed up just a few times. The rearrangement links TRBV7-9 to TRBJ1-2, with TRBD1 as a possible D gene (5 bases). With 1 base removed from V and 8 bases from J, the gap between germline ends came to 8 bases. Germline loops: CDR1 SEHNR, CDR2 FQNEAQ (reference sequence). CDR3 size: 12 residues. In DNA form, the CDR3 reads TGTGCCAGCAGCTTAGAGGGGAGCGGCTACACCTTC. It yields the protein CASSLEGSGYTF.

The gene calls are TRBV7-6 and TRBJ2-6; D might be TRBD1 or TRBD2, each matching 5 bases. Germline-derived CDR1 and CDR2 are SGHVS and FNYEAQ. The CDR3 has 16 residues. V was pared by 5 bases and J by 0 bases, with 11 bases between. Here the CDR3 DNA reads TGTGCCAGCAGCCAGGGACGGGGCTCTGGGGCCAACGTCCTGACTTTC. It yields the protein CASSQGRGSGANVLTF.

CDR3 loop: CASSQDPGTLSGNTIYF. CDR3 nucleotides: TGCGCCAGCAGCCAAGATCCCGGCACCCTCTCTGGAAACACCATATATTTT. The rearrangement links TRBV4-3 to TRBJ1-3; D gene uncertain. The CDR3 consists of 17 residues. CDR1 and CDR2 from the germline V gene are LGHNA and YSLEER. Deletions cut 0 bases from V and 0 bases from J, with 12 bases between.

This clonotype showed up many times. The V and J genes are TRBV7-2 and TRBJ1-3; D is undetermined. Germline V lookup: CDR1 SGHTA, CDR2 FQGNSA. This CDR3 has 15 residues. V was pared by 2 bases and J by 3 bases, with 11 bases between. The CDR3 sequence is CASSLRQTYGNTIYF. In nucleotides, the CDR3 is TGTGCCAGCAGCTTACGACAAACGTATGGAAACACCATATATTTT.

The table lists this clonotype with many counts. The CDR3 nucleotides read TGTGCCAGCAGCACACTAGGTGCCTACGAGCAGTACGTC. It is translated as CASSTLGAYEQYV. This sequence joins TRBV7-2 and TRBJ2-7; TRBD2 is a possible D gene (5 bases). This CDR3 has 13 amino acids. CDR1 and CDR2 from the germline V gene are SGHTA and FQGNSA. V lost 5 bases and J lost 2, with 10 bases in between.

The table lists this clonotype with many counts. DNA of the CDR3: TGTGCCAGCAGTCCCCGGTCAGGGCGAACTGAAGCTTTCTTT. Translated, it gives CASSPRSGRTEAFF. The rearrangement links TRBV12-3 or TRBV12-4 to TRBJ1-1, with D perhaps TRBD1 (5 bases). The CDR3 loop spans 14 amino acids. V was shortened by 5 bases and J by 5 bases, with 15 bases between the two germline ends.

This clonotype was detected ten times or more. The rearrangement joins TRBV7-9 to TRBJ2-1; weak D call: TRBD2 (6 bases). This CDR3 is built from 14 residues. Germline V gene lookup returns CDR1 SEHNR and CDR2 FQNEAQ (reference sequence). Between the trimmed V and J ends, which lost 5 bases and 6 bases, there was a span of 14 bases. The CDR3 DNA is TGTGCCAGCAGCCTAGGCGGGAAGTCCAATGAGCAGTTCTTC. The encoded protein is CASSLGGKSNEQFF.

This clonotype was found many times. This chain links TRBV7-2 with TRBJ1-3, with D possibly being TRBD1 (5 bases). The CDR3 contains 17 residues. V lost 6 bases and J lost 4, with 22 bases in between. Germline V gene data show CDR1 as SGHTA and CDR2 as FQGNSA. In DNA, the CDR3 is TGTGCCAGCAGTCGGATCCGGGGCCAATCTTCCGGAAACACCATATATTTT. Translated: CASSRIRGQSSGNTIYF.

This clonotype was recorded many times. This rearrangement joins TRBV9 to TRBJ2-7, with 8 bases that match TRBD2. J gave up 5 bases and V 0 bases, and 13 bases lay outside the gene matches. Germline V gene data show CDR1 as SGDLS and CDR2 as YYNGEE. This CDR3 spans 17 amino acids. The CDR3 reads CASSVGGSGAEKDEQYF. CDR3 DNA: TGTGCCAGCAGCGTAGGGGGTAGCGGGGCGGAGAAGGACGAGCAGTACTTC.

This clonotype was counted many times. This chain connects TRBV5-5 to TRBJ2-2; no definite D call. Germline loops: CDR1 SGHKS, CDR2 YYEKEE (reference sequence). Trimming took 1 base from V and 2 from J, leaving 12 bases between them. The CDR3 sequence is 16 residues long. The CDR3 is CASSLYSGSNTGELFF. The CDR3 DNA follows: TGTGCCAGCAGCTTGTACTCGGGCAGTAACACCGGGGAGCTGTTTTTT.

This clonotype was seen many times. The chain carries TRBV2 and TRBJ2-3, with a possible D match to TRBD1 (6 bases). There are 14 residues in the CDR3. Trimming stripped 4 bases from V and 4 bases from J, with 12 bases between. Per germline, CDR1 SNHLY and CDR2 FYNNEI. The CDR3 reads CASSGRGRADTQYF. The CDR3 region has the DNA TGTGCCAGCAGTGGCAGGGGACGGGCAGATACGCAGTATTTT.

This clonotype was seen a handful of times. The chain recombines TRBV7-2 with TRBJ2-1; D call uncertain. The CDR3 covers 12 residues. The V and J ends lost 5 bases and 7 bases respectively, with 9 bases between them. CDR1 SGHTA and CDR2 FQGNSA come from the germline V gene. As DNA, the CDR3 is TGTGCCAGCAGCAAGCAGGTTAATGAGCAGTTCTTC. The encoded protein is CASSKQVNEQFF.

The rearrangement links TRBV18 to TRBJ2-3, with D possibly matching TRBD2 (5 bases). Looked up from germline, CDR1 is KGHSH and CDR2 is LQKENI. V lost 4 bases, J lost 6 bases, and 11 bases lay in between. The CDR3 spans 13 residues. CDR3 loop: CASSRTSGDTQYF. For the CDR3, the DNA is TGTGCCAGCTCACGGACCTCGGGGGATACGCAGTATTTT.

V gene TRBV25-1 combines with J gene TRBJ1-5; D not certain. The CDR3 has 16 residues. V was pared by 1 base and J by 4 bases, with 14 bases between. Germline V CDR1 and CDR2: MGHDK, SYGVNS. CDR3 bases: TGTGCCAGCAGTGAATCATATTTCGGGCAGAATCAGCCCCAGCATTTT. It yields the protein CASSESYFGQNQPQHF.

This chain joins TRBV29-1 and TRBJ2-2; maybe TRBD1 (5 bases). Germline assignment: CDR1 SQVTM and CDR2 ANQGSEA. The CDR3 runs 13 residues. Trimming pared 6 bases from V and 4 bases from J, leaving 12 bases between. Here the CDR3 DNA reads TGCAGCGTAGGACAAGTTGGCACCGGGGAGCTGTTTTTT. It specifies CSVGQVGTGELFF.

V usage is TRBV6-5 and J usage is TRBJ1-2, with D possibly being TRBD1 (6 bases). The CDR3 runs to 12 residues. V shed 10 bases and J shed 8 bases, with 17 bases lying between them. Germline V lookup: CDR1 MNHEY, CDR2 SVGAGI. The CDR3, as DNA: TGTGCCACGCGGAGGGGGGGAGCGGGCTACACCTTC. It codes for CATRRGGAGYTF.

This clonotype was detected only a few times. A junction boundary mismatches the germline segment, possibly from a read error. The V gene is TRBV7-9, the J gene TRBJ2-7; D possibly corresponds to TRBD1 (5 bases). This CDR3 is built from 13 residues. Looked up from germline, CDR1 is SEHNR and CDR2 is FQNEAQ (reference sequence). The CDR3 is CASRLEGHYEQYF. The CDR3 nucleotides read TGTGCCAGCAGGTTAGAAGGACACTACGAGCAGTACTTC.

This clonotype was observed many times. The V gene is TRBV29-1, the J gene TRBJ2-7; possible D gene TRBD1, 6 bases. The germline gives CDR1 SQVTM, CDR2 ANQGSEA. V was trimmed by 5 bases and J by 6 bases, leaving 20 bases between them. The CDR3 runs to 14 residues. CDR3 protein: CSVRAVIGGAEQYF. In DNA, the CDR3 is TGCAGCGTTCGAGCCGTAATAGGGGGTGCCGAGCAGTACTTC.

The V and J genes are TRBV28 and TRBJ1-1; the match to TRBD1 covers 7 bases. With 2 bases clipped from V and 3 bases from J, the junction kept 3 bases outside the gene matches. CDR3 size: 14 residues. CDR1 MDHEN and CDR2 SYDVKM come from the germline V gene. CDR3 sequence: CASSLVGGDTEAFF. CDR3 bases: TGTGCCAGCAGTTTAGTAGGGGGCGACACTGAAGCTTTCTTT.